Sequencing of this T cell receptor beta chain was carried out in a study of graft-versus-host responses after intestinal transplantation. Study-wide results and limits: Graft-versus-host to host-versus-graft clonal ratios in allografts were high in patients with graft-donor T cell macrochimerism.

This clone occurred once. Its antigen is not known. Assay: immunoSEQ multiplex PCR; the TCRdb copy retains only in-frame clones and omits some. This sample has over 80,000 clones; around 91% occur once, and the top ten carry 0.18%. This CDR3 comprises 14 residues. Trimming took off 2 bases at V and 3 bases at J, with 7 bases between the two ends. CDR1 and CDR2 from the germline V gene are SEHNR and FQNEAQ (reference sequence). The clonotype was recovered from a human donor who was the organ donor for an intestinal transplant. The rearrangement links TRBV7-9 to TRBJ1-4; a possible D gene is TRBD1 (5 bases). The specimen comprised unstimulated CD4+ T cells sorted from spleen or lymph node cells, sampled before transplant. CDR3 amino acids: CASSLRGSNEKLFF. For the CDR3, the DNA is TGTGCCAGCAGCTTACGGGGGTCTAATGAAAAACTGTTTTTT.